This TCR beta chain stems from a study of identical twins. Overall study results and limits: Out-of-frame alpha sequences common to twins were enriched for low generation probability.

Details on this clonotype: Its antigen is still unknown.

MiXCR, run by TCRdb on the 5' RACE reads, gives a single entry per CDR3 protein. This table holds about 470,000 distinct CDR3 sequences, about 24% found once. V gave up 4 bases and J gave up 5 bases, with 10 bases separating them. This CDR3 is 12 amino acids long. The germline CDR1 and CDR2 sequences are SGHKS and YYEKEE (reference sequence). These data were also filed under a second study, of T cells expressing NK-cell markers. That source adds: These clonotypes additionally ranked first within the CD3+CD56-NKG2C+ fraction of a few donors.

The gene calls are TRBV5-5 and TRBJ2-7; no definite D call. The receptor comes from a woman under 30 in good health. Sequenced material: CD4+ T cells sorted from blood. The chain's CDR3 is CASSLLHHEQYF. The DNA of the CDR3 is TGTGCCAGCAGCCTTCTCCACCACGAGCAGTACTTC.